What follows are 24 T cell receptor beta chains derived from one specimen sequenced in a study of T cell clonality in common variable immunodeficiency. Whole-study results and caveats: Common variable immunodeficiency TCR beta sequences reportedly had fewer deletions and N-nucleotide insertions.

These receptors are not linked to any known antigen. Produced via immunoSEQ multiplex PCR; TCRdb's table is partial and in-frame only. Sampling found roughly 20,000 clones, none seen once. Sequenced: peripheral blood mononuclear cells. These receptors originate from a human donor with common variable immunodeficiency.

This clone turned up a few times. The read ends 3 residues before the CDR3 terminus; that terminus is restored from the germline J gene. The chain carries TRBV19 and TRBJ2-5; TRBD1 matches at 8 bases. Trimming took 5 bases from V and 5 from J; bases not matched to a gene: 16. Germline V gene sequence: CDR1 LNHDA, CDR2 SQIVND (reference sequence). The CDR3 spans 17 residues. The covered CDR3 bases are TGTGCCAGTAGTGACGGGACAGGTGCCCTTGGGATGGAGACC. This codes for CASSDGTGALGMET. The entire CDR3 sequence reads CASSDGTGALGMETQYF.

This clone was counted only a few times. The CDR3 goes on 3 residues after the read ends, and that part is filled in from the germline J gene. This chain joins TRBV18 and TRBJ2-7, with D possibly matching TRBD2 (6 bases). Trimming removed 3 bases at V and 4 bases at J, with 13 bases between. CDR3 length: 14 residues. CDR1 and CDR2 from the germline V gene are KGHSH and LQKENI. The CDR3 reads CASSPKAGSYEQYF. The sequenced part of the CDR3 DNA is TGTGCCAGCTCACCTAAGGCGGGGTCGTACGAG.

This clone was detected a few times. Coverage ceases 3 residues before the CDR3 finishes, and the germline J gene fills in the end. The chain links TRBV6-2 or TRBV6-3 to TRBJ2-3; TRBD2 might be the D (5 bases). There are 15 residues in the CDR3. V lost 6 bases and J lost 2, with 15 bases in between. The V gene's germline CDR1 is MNHEY and CDR2 SVGEGT. Here the CDR3 reads CASSPMEDFTDTQYF. Partial CDR3 DNA: TGTGCCAGCAGCCCTATGGAGGACTTCACAGATACG.

For this clone: The read ends 3 residues shy of where the CDR3 ends; the end is completed using the germline J gene. The chain joins TRBV7-2 to TRBJ2-5; D ambiguous. CDR1 and CDR2 from the germline V gene are SGHTA and FQGNSA. With 5 bases removed from V and 4 bases from J, the gap between germline ends came to 17 bases. The CDR3 length is 15 residues. The CDR3 DNA, read in part, is TGTGCCAGCAGCAAAGGGCCCCACGTCGGAGAGACC. Translation gives CASSKGPHVGET. The whole CDR3 is CASSKGPHVGETQYF. Looking up the rest from reference TRBV7-2 and TRBJ2-5 gives the full variable domain: GAGVSQSPSNKVTEKGKDVELRCDPISGHTALYWYRQSLGQGLEFLIYFQGNSAPDKSGLPSDRFSAERTGGSVSTLTIQRTQQEDSAVYLCASSKGPHVGETQYFGPGTRLLVL.

With respect to this clone: The read gets to within 3 residues of the CDR3 end, and the germline J gene fills in the rest. The chain joins TRBV6-1 to TRBJ2-3; 8 bases align to TRBD1. V trimming: 4 bases; J trimming: 0 bases; junction bases outside the gene matches: 3. Germline V gene lookup returns CDR1 MNHNS and CDR2 SASEGT. The CDR3 is 15 residues long. This CDR3 reads CASSVGQASTDTQYF. CDR3 DNA, as far as it was read: TGTGCCAGCAGTGTGGGACAGGCGAGCACAGATACG.

This clone was counted a few times. The DNA ends 3 residues before the CDR3 does, and the rest of the CDR3 is filled in from the germline J gene. At the DNA level, this CDR3 is encoded by other sequences in the same sample as well. The chain combines TRBV7-2 with TRBJ1-5; 8 bases agree with TRBD1. J was trimmed by 0 bases and V by 5 bases; bases with no gene match: 3. Germline loops: CDR1 SGHTA, CDR2 FQGNSA. The CDR3 consists of 15 residues. The CDR3 sequence: CASSPDRGSNQPQHF. CDR3 DNA, as far as it was read: TGTGCCAGCAGCCCCGACAGGGGTAGCAATCAGCCC.

This clone was picked up a small number of times. The read ends 3 residues shy of where the CDR3 ends; the end is completed using the germline J gene. This chain connects TRBV7-9 to TRBJ2-7; weak D call: TRBD2 (7 bases). There are 14 residues in the CDR3. The germline CDR1 and CDR2 sequences are SEHNR and FQNEAQ (reference sequence). The germline V and J ends were trimmed by 5 bases and 6 bases, with 17 bases remaining between them. The sequenced CDR3 bases are TGTGCCAGCAGCCCGGGGGGCTTGGCGGGCGAG. Encoded protein: CASSPGGLAGE. The whole CDR3 is CASSPGGLAGEQYF.

This clone has only a few counts. The DNA ends 3 residues before the CDR3 does, and the rest of the CDR3 is filled in from the germline J gene. The chain combines TRBV7-8 with TRBJ2-3, with TRBD2 identical over 8 bases. This CDR3 comprises 17 residues. CDR1 is SGHVS, CDR2 FQNEAQ, per germline. The ends lost 0 bases at V and 2 bases at J; junction bases unmatched: 7. The part of the CDR3 DNA that was read is TGTGCCAGCAGCTTAGCCGCCCAGCGGGGGAACACAGATACG. As protein: CASSLAAQRGNTDT. The entire CDR3 reads CASSLAAQRGNTDTQYF.

A few counts support this clone. The DNA ends 3 residues before the CDR3 does, and the rest of the CDR3 is filled in from the germline J gene. V gene TRBV19 combines with J gene TRBJ2-7; 10 bases fit TRBD2. Germline CDR1 LNHDA, CDR2 SQIVND (reference sequence). V lost 1 base, J lost 2 bases, and 2 bases stayed unmatched. The CDR3 loop spans 15 amino acids. The sequenced part of the CDR3 DNA is TGTGCCAGTAGTATAGGTCTAGCGGGAGCCTACGAG. Translated, it gives CASSIGLAGAYE. From start to end, the CDR3 is CASSIGLAGAYEQYF. Filled out from reference TRBV19 and TRBJ2-7, the complete variable domain reads DGGITQSPKYLFRKEGQNVTLSCEQNLNHDAMYWYRQDPGQGLRLIYYSQIVNDFQKGDIAEGYSVSREKKESFPLTVTSAQKNPTAFYLCASSIGLAGAYEQYFGPGTRLTVT.

This clone was observed a few times. The read stops 3 residues short of the end of the CDR3; the missing end is completed from the germline J gene. The chain couples TRBV7-7 to TRBJ2-1, with D possibly matching TRBD1 (6 bases). The V gene's germline CDR1 is SSHAT and CDR2 FNYEAQ (reference sequence). This CDR3 region has 15 residues. V was trimmed by 5 bases and J by 0 bases, leaving 11 bases between them. The sequenced CDR3 bases are TGTGCCAGCAGCCAGGGGACCGGCTCCTACAATGAG. As protein: CASSQGTGSYNE. The whole CDR3 protein reads CASSQGTGSYNEQFF.

This clone was seen a few times. The part of the CDR3 DNA that was read is TGTGCCAGCAGTGAACGGACTAGCGGGAGGAGCTCCGGGGAG. Amino acids: CASSERTSGRSSGE. The complete CDR3 protein is CASSERTSGRSSGELFF. This rearrangement joins TRBV2 to TRBJ2-2; TRBD2 aligns across 14 bases. Coverage ceases 3 residues before the CDR3 finishes, and the germline J gene fills in the end. J gave up 6 bases and V 2 bases, and 5 bases lay outside the gene matches. The CDR3 runs to 17 residues. Germline V gives CDR1 SNHLY, CDR2 FYNNEI.

A note on this clone: The read ends 3 residues before the CDR3 terminus; that terminus is restored from the germline J gene. The genes are TRBV18 and TRBJ1-3; 7 nucleotides align to TRBD1. The V segment lost 2 bases and the J segment 0 bases; nucleotides outside the gene matches: 10. The V gene's germline CDR1 is KGHSH and CDR2 LQKENI. This CDR3 is 18 amino acids long. The sequenced part of the CDR3 DNA is TGTGCCAGCTCACCAGCTTTGACGACAGGGAGCTCTGGAAACACC. Translated, it gives CASSPALTTGSSGNT. The CDR3 in its entirety is CASSPALTTGSSGNTIYF. The full variable domain, in which reference TRBV18 and TRBJ1-3 provide the parts outside the CDR3, is NAGVMQNPRHLVRRRGQEARLRCSPMKGHSHVYWYRQLPEEGLKFMVYLQKENIIDESGMPKERFSAEFPKEGPSILRIQQVVRGDSAAYFCASSPALTTGSSGNTIYFGEGSWLTVV.

This clone was seen a handful of times. The CDR3 end is not reached by the read, which stops 3 residues before it; the germline J gene fills it in. The J gene is TRBJ2-3, the V gene TRBV6-2 or TRBV6-3; 7 nucleotides match TRBD2. This CDR3 comprises 16 residues. V lost 6 bases to trimming and J lost 0 bases; unmatched junction nucleotides: 9. CDR1 is MNHEY and CDR2 is SVGEGT in the germline V gene. The CDR3 here is CASSLAEGLSTDTQYF. The part of the CDR3 DNA that was read is TGTGCCAGCAGCCTAGCGGAGGGGCTAAGCACAGATACG.

The table lists this clone with a few counts. Read sequence stops 3 residues before the CDR3 end, and the germline J gene provides the missing end. Different DNA sequences within this sample yield the same CDR3. The chain combines TRBV19 with TRBJ2-7; 8 nucleotides agree with TRBD1. The J segment lost 3 bases and the V segment lost 6 bases, leaving 7 bases of the junction unmatched. Germline lookup yields CDR1 LNHDA and CDR2 SQIVND (reference sequence). The CDR3 runs to 14 residues. The covered CDR3 bases are TGTGCCAGTAGGGGGACAGGAGGATTCTACGAG. Encoded protein: CASRGTGGFYE. The entire CDR3 sequence reads CASRGTGGFYEQYF. The full variable domain, rest sourced from reference TRBV19 and TRBJ2-7, is DGGITQSPKYLFRKEGQNVTLSCEQNLNHDAMYWYRQDPGQGLRLIYYSQIVNDFQKGDIAEGYSVSREKKESFPLTVTSAQKNPTAFYLCASRGTGGFYEQYFGPGTRLTVT.

This clone has a handful of counts. The read gets to within 3 residues of the CDR3 end, and the germline J gene fills in the rest. The chain employs TRBV29-1 and TRBJ2-5, with D unclear. There are 12 residues in the CDR3. The germline V gene encodes CDR1 SQVTM and CDR2 ANQGSEA. With 2 bases removed from V and 5 bases from J, the gap between germline ends came to 9 bases. The CDR3 region is CSVESGSETQYF. The covered CDR3 bases are TGCAGCGTTGAATCCGGGTCGGAGACC. Looking up the rest from reference TRBV29-1 and TRBJ2-5 gives the full variable domain: SAVISQKPSRDICQRGTSLTIQCQVDSQVTMMFWYRQQPGQSLTLIATANQGSEATYESGFVIDKFPISRPNLTFSTLTVSNMSPEDSSIYLCSVESGSETQYFGPGTRLLVL.

On this clone itself: The read comes to an end 3 residues before the CDR3 does, leaving the germline J gene to fill in the end. The chain uses TRBV19 and TRBJ1-5; TRBD1 might be the D (6 bases). Germline CDR1 is LNHDA and CDR2 is SQIVND (reference sequence). The CDR3 spans 18 residues. The V gene lost 5 bases and the J gene lost 1 base, with 21 bases spanning the gap. The sequenced CDR3 bases are TGTGCCAGTAGTTCGCTCAGTGGGGGGGCTAGGAGCAATCAGCCC. Translating it yields CASSSLSGGARSNQP. The CDR3, in full, reads CASSSLSGGARSNQPQHF.

In the case of this clone: The CDR3 goes on 3 residues after the read ends, and that part is filled in from the germline J gene. This rearrangement joins TRBV19 to TRBJ1-5; no definite D call. The V gene's germline CDR1 is LNHDA and CDR2 SQIVND (reference sequence). Trimming took 3 bases from V and 1 from J, leaving 16 bases between them. The CDR3 sequence is 17 residues long. The part of the CDR3 DNA that was read is TGTGCCAGTAGTATTCGCGGTCCCGTAGTAAGCAATCAGCCC. Its protein product is CASSIRGPVVSNQP. The complete CDR3 protein is CASSIRGPVVSNQPQHF.

On this clone itself: The CDR3 extends 3 residues past the end of the read, so its final part is completed from the germline J gene. J is TRBJ2-1 and V is TRBV7-2; 9 nucleotides align to TRBD2. Trimming at V came to 1 base and at J to 9 bases, leaving 7 bases not matched to a gene. The CDR3 is 15 amino acids. From germline, CDR1 is SGHTA and CDR2 FQGNSA. CDR3 loop: CASSLVASGNGEQFF. The CDR3 bases that were read are TGTGCCAGCAGCTTAGTGGCTAGCGGGAACGGTGAG.

Incomplete CDR3 DNA: TGTGCCAGCTCACCCTTACAGAGTAACACTGAA. This sequence encodes CASSPLQSNTE. Given in full, the CDR3 is CASSPLQSNTEAFF. This sequence joins TRBV18 and TRBJ1-1; D call uncertain. The CDR3 end is not reached by the read, which stops 3 residues before it; the germline J gene fills it in. Trimming cost V 3 bases and J 2 bases, with 10 bases left between them. The CDR3 is 14 amino acids. Per the germline V gene, CDR1 is KGHSH and CDR2 is LQKENI.

A remark on this clone: The read comes to an end 3 residues before the CDR3 does, leaving the germline J gene to fill in the end. V usage is TRBV18 and J usage is TRBJ2-1; D could derive from TRBD1 or TRBD2 (6 bases each). Per the germline V gene, CDR1 is KGHSH and CDR2 is LQKENI. This CDR3 is built from 13 residues. The V end was cut by 1 base, the J end by 8 bases, with 9 bases between. The CDR3 spells CASSPHREDEQFF. The sequenced CDR3 bases are TGTGCCAGCTCACCACACAGGGAGGATGAG.

A remark on this clone: The read gets to within 3 residues of the CDR3 end, and the germline J gene fills in the rest. The chain carries TRBV19 and TRBJ1-4; a weak D match, TRBD1 (6 bases). The CDR3 has 15 residues. Looked up from germline, CDR1 is LNHDA and CDR2 is SQIVND (reference sequence). Trimming cost V 1 base and J 4 bases, with 10 bases left between them. CDR3 bases read: TGTGCCAGTAGTATAGGACAGGCTGGTAATGAAAAA. Amino acid sequence: CASSIGQAGNEK. The complete CDR3 protein is CASSIGQAGNEKLFF.

This clone occurred a few times. The CDR3 extends 3 residues past the end of the read, so its final part is completed from the germline J gene. The genes are TRBV7-9 and TRBJ1-6, with D hard to call. In germline, CDR1 is SEHNR, CDR2 FQNEAQ (reference sequence). V shed 7 bases and J shed 7 bases, with 14 bases lying between them. CDR3 length equals 14 residues. CDR3 in amino acids: CASNNLASNSPLHF. CDR3 bases read: TGTGCCAGCAATAATCTGGCCTCAAATTCACCC.

This clone was counted only a few times. The read terminates 3 residues ahead of where the CDR3 ends, so the germline J gene completes it. The rearrangement joins TRBV19 to TRBJ1-2, with 10 bases identical to TRBD1. The CDR3 is 17 amino acids. The junction had 14 bases not matched to a gene; V was cut back by 8 bases and J by 2 bases. CDR1 is LNHDA and CDR2 is SQIVND in the germline V gene (reference sequence). Incomplete CDR3 DNA: TGTGCCAGTTTTGACAGGGGGCTACCTTTCGGAAACTATGGC. Translating gives CASFDRGLPFGNYG. The complete CDR3 sequence is CASFDRGLPFGNYGYTF.

The CDR3 bases that were read are TGTGCCAGCAGCTTATGGGACTCCACCGGGGAG. Translating gives CASSLWDSTGE. The CDR3 in its entirety is CASSLWDSTGELFF. The V call is TRBV7-2, the J call TRBJ2-2; a possible D gene is TRBD2 (6 bases). The CDR3 end is not reached by the read, which stops 3 residues before it; the germline J gene fills it in. Trimming left V 2 bases short and J 4 bases short, with 8 bases between. The CDR3 length is 14 residues. Germline CDR1 and CDR2: SGHTA and FQGNSA.